The 29 T cell receptor beta chains given below trace back to one sample, sequenced in a study of blood T cells in healthy people across ages. A sample-barcoded 5' primer and a J-beta primer mix were used in a second PCR of about 7 to 11 cycles. TCRdb re-analysed the 5' RACE reads in MiXCR, keeping a single row per CDR3 protein. The sample shows about 570,000 distinct CDR3 sequences, 25% to 30% of them seen only once. Sequencing was done on a sample of blood. These TCRs come from a woman between 65 and 79 years old in good health.

This clonotype was seen at least ten times. The chain has TRBV7-2 and TRBJ2-7, with 7 bases matching TRBD2. The CDR3 extends over 16 amino acids. Trimming removed 1 base from V and 1 base from J; junction bases left unmatched: 7. CDR1 and CDR2 from the germline V gene are SGHTA and FQGNSA. The CDR3 is CASSLVGLAVSYEQYF. For the CDR3, the DNA is TGTGCCAGCAGCTTAGTGGGGCTAGCGGTATCCTACGAGCAGTACTTC.

The rearrangement links TRBV7-9 to TRBJ2-7; 7 positions match TRBD2. Gene TRBJ2-5 matches the end of the DNA better, so the J call may be wrong. CDR1 is SEHNR and CDR2 is FQNEAQ in the germline V gene (reference sequence). This CDR3 is built from 16 residues. The CDR3 region is CASSLGLALGGETQYF. The CDR3, as DNA: TGTGCCAGCAGCTTAGGACTAGCCCTGGGGGGAGAGACCCAGTACTTC.

This clonotype was recorded a few times. The chain is built from TRBV7-2 and TRBJ1-2; 9 nucleotides agree with TRBD1. CDR3 length: 15 residues. V lost 5 bases and J lost 2; bases outside the gene matches: 6. The germline CDR1 and CDR2 sequences are SGHTA and FQGNSA. In DNA, the CDR3 is TGTGCCAGCAGCACCGGGACAGGGCAAAACTATGGCTACACCTTC. Translation gives CASSTGTGQNYGYTF.

The rearrangement links TRBV5-1 to TRBJ1-2; D is unresolved. CDR3 length: 14 residues. The germline V and J ends were trimmed by 0 bases and 2 bases, with 8 bases remaining between them. Germline V gene data show CDR1 as SGHRS and CDR2 as YFSETQ. The CDR3 reads CASSLAEGNYGYTF. CDR3 DNA: TGCGCCAGCAGCTTGGCCGAGGGAAACTATGGCTACACCTTC.

The chain recombines TRBV6-5 with TRBJ2-5; D possibly corresponds to TRBD1 (6 bases). The J call may be mistaken, given a closer DNA end match to TRBJ2-7. CDR3 size: 14 residues. Germline CDR1 and CDR2: MNHEY and SVGAGI. Here the CDR3 DNA reads TGTGCCAGCAGTTACCTTACAGGGAGACACGAGCAGTACTTC. This translates into CASSYLTGRHEQYF.

The chain uses TRBV29-1 and TRBJ1-1; D unclear. With 4 bases removed from V and 7 bases from J, the gap between germline ends came to 7 bases. The CDR3 consists of 10 residues. Germline CDR1 SQVTM, CDR2 ANQGSEA. The chain's CDR3 is CSVVRGEAFF. CDR3 in DNA: TGCAGCGTTGTGAGAGGTGAAGCTTTCTTT.

This clonotype was recorded a few times. The chain links TRBV7-6 to TRBJ1-4, with TRBD1 identical over 8 bases. CDR1 SGHVS and CDR2 FNYEAQ come from the germline V gene. J was trimmed by 4 bases and V by 6 bases; bases with no gene match: 13. This CDR3 region has 17 residues. CDR3 DNA sequence: TGTGCCAGCAGTCACAGGGGGATAGGAGGCCATAATGAAAAACTGTTTTTT. Encoded protein: CASSHRGIGGHNEKLFF.

This clonotype was seen more than once but under ten times. The V call is TRBV5-1, the J call TRBJ2-5, with 8 bases that match TRBD2. The V and J ends lost 4 bases and 3 bases, in that order; junction bases with no gene match: 8. CDR1 is SGHRS and CDR2 is YFSETQ in the germline V gene. This CDR3 contains 15 residues. CDR3 sequence (DNA): TGCGCCAGCAGCATAGGACTAGCCACTGAAGAGACCCAGTACTTC. Translating gives CASSIGLATEETQYF.

The chain links TRBV18 to TRBJ2-3, with D perhaps matching TRBD1 or TRBD2 (6 bases each). CDR3 length equals 14 residues. Per germline, CDR1 KGHSH and CDR2 LQKENI. V lost 6 bases and J lost 1, with 11 bases in between. Written as DNA, the CDR3 is TGTGCCAGCTCCTGGAGGGGGGGCACAGATACGCAGTATTTT. Translation gives CASSWRGGTDTQYF.

The J gene is TRBJ2-5, the V gene TRBV20-1, with TRBD2 matching over 7 bases. The germline V gene has CDR1 DFQATT and CDR2 SNEGSKA (reference sequence). The V segment lost 2 bases and the J segment 11 bases; nucleotides outside the gene matches: 20. The length of the CDR3 is 16 residues. The CDR3 DNA sequence: TGCAGTGCTAGAACCTCAGAAGCGGGGTTTTTTAATGAGCAGTACTTC. As protein: CSARTSEAGFFNEQYF.

This clonotype was found many times. The chain links TRBV12-3 or TRBV12-4 to TRBJ1-4; D is unresolved. CDR3 length: 15 residues. Trimming took 2 bases from V and 3 from J, leaving 10 bases between them. CDR3: CASSLSLASNEKLFF. CDR3 nucleotide sequence: TGTGCCAGCAGTTTAAGTCTGGCTTCTAATGAAAAACTGTTTTTT.

This clonotype was counted a few times. The CDR3 DNA reads TGCGCCAGCAGCTTGGCCCCGACAGGGGTGAACACTGAAGCTTTCTTT. The encoded protein is CASSLAPTGVNTEAFF. The rearrangement links TRBV5-1 to TRBJ1-1; 8 nucleotides align to TRBD1. CDR1 and CDR2 from the germline V gene are SGHRS and YFSETQ. The length of the CDR3 is 16 residues. V was clipped by 0 bases and J by 0 bases; unmatched bases: 4.

Only one count was recorded for this clonotype. V gene TRBV7-9 combines with J gene TRBJ1-2; D uncertain. Trimming shortened V by 4 bases and J by 10 bases, and 10 bases separated the two germline ends. Germline lookup yields CDR1 SEHNR and CDR2 FQNEAQ (reference sequence). This CDR3 contains 11 residues. CDR3 in DNA: TGTGCCAGCAGCTCTTACCCCCTCTACACCTTC. Its protein is CASSSYPLYTF.

J is TRBJ1-2 and V is TRBV7-9; D unclear. In germline, CDR1 is SEHNR, CDR2 FQNEAQ (reference sequence). The CDR3 runs 13 residues. Trimming shortened V by 6 bases and J by 0 bases, and 8 bases separated the two germline ends. The CDR3 loop reads CASSGTSNYGYTF. DNA of the CDR3: TGTGCCAGCAGTGGAACATCTAACTATGGCTACACCTTC.

This clonotype occurred once. The genes are TRBV20-1 and TRBJ1-2; D gene uncertain. Germline-derived CDR1 and CDR2 are DFQATT and SNEGSKA (reference sequence). This CDR3 spans 13 amino acids. V was trimmed by 6 bases and J by 2 bases, leaving 13 bases between them. DNA for the CDR3: TGCAGTGCAACTAATCAGGAGAACTATGGCTACACCTTC. Its protein is CSATNQENYGYTF.

V and J are TRBV29-1 and TRBJ1-2, with TRBD1 as a possible D gene (6 bases). Germline CDR1 SQVTM, CDR2 ANQGSEA. V was pared by 7 bases and J by 7 bases, with 25 bases between. CDR3 length equals 15 residues. As DNA, the CDR3 is TGCAGCGCATTAAACCCCGGACAGATTTTTGGTGGCTACACCTTC. Its translation: CSALNPGQIFGGYTF.

This chain joins TRBV7-2 and TRBJ2-3; either TRBD1 or TRBD2 may supply D (5 bases each). CDR3 size: 15 residues. Germline V gene data show CDR1 as SGHTA and CDR2 as FQGNSA. Trimming left V 0 bases short and J 4 bases short, with 11 bases between. CDR3 in amino acids: CASSLASGRPDTQYF. CDR3 bases: TGTGCCAGCAGCTTAGCTTCGGGGCGCCCAGATACGCAGTATTTT.

This clonotype was detected a few times. This sequence joins TRBV29-1 and TRBJ2-5; D is perhaps TRBD2 (5 bases). Looked up from germline, CDR1 is SQVTM and CDR2 is ANQGSEA. With 3 bases removed from V and 5 bases from J, the gap between germline ends came to 13 bases. The CDR3 has 13 amino acids. The CDR3 DNA follows: TGCAGCGTTGACCCGGGGATCGGGGAGACCCAGTACTTC. Protein sequence: CSVDPGIGETQYF.

V usage is TRBV3-1 and J usage is TRBJ1-1; no clear D gene. Germline V lookup: CDR1 LGHDT, CDR2 YNNKEL (reference sequence). The CDR3 contains 13 residues. Trimming removed 1 base at V and 6 bases at J, with 9 bases between. CDR3 amino acids: CASSQGLWAEAFF. For the CDR3, the DNA is TGTGCCAGCAGCCAAGGTCTATGGGCTGAAGCTTTCTTT.

The rearrangement uses TRBV15 and TRBJ1-4; D might be TRBD1 (5 bases). Germline V gives CDR1 LNHNV, CDR2 YYDKDF (reference sequence). V gave up 0 bases and J gave up 7 bases, with 6 bases separating them. This CDR3 comprises 13 residues. CDR3 in amino acids: CATSRDRVEKLFF. The DNA for the CDR3 is TGTGCCACCAGCAGAGACAGGGTTGAAAAACTGTTTTTT.

The table lists this clonotype with a few counts. The rearrangement links TRBV20-1 to TRBJ1-6; 9 nucleotides match TRBD1. Germline CDR1 DFQATT, CDR2 SNEGSKA (reference sequence). Trimming took 6 bases from V and 6 from J; bases not matched to a gene: 3. The CDR3 totals 13 residues. CDR3 nucleotides: TGCAGTGCCCAGACAGGGGGTAATTCACCCCTCCACTTT. This translates into CSAQTGGNSPLHF.

This clonotype was detected only a few times. This chain's CDR3 is CASSLKQLLNTEAFF. The CDR3 DNA sequence: TGTGCCAGCAGCTTAAAACAGCTATTAAACACTGAAGCTTTCTTT. The V gene is TRBV7-6, the J gene TRBJ1-1; D remains unclear. CDR3 size: 15 residues. Trimming left V 2 bases short and J 2 bases short, with 12 bases between. Germline CDR1 reads SGHVS; CDR2 reads FNYEAQ.

This clonotype was counted a few times. The J gene is TRBJ1-2, the V gene TRBV6-5; D is unresolved. Germline V gene data show CDR1 as MNHEY and CDR2 as SVGAGI. V was pared by 6 bases and J by 3 bases, with 17 bases between. This CDR3 is built from 15 residues. CDR3 in DNA: TGTGCCAGCAGGGCACTTTCCGGGGTTGACTATGGCTACACCTTC. Its protein product is CASRALSGVDYGYTF.

A few counts support this clonotype. This chain joins TRBV6-1 and TRBJ1-4; TRBD1 matches 7 bases. Germline assignment: CDR1 MNHNS and CDR2 SASEGT. The V segment lost 5 bases and the J segment 6 bases; nucleotides outside the gene matches: 9. The CDR3 is 15 amino acids. The CDR3 DNA follows: TGTGCCAGCAGTCCGCGACAGGGCCGGGATGAAAAACTGTTTTTT. Its translation: CASSPRQGRDEKLFF.

The gene calls are TRBV7-2 and TRBJ2-7; D is undetermined. Germline V gives CDR1 SGHTA, CDR2 FQGNSA. The CDR3 runs to 18 residues. The V and J ends lost 5 bases and 1 base respectively, with 24 bases between them. The CDR3 coding sequence is TGTGCCAGCAGCGCCCGGATCGGCGACGGAGCTTCGTCCTACGAGCAGTACTTC. This sequence encodes CASSARIGDGASSYEQYF.

This sequence joins TRBV7-9 and TRBJ2-2; possible D gene TRBD1, 6 bases. Germline assignment: CDR1 SEHNR and CDR2 FQNEAQ (reference sequence). CDR3 length: 15 amino acids. V lost 5 bases and J lost 9, with 19 bases in between. In DNA form, the CDR3 reads TGTGCCAGCAGCGCCAACACAGGGAGCGTGTGGGAGCTGTTTTTT. This codes for CASSANTGSVWELFF.

V and J are TRBV4-3 and TRBJ2-6; no clear D gene. V was shortened by 0 bases and J by 0 bases, with 6 bases between the two germline ends. This CDR3 is 16 amino acids long. Germline CDR1 reads LGHNA; CDR2 reads YSLEER. The CDR3 loop reads CASSQDWISGANVLTF. The DNA of the CDR3 is TGCGCCAGCAGCCAAGATTGGATCTCTGGGGCCAACGTCCTGACTTTC.

The chain couples TRBV4-2 to TRBJ2-3; 8 positions match TRBD2. The CDR3 has 17 amino acids. The germline V gene encodes CDR1 LGHNA and CDR2 YNFKEQ. The junction had 13 bases not matched to a gene; V was cut back by 6 bases and J by 2 bases. CDR3 amino acids: CASRPRVSGETTDTQYF. In nucleotides, the CDR3 is TGTGCCAGCAGACCCCGGGTTAGCGGGGAGACCACAGATACGCAGTATTTT.

J is TRBJ2-5 and V is TRBV9; no clear D gene. The V gene's germline CDR1 is SGDLS and CDR2 YYNGEE. V was cut by 2 bases and J by 4 bases, with 9 bases left in between. The length of the CDR3 is 13 residues. Here the CDR3 reads CASSVPGRETQYF. DNA of the CDR3: TGTGCCAGCAGCGTCCCTGGGCGAGAGACCCAGTACTTC.